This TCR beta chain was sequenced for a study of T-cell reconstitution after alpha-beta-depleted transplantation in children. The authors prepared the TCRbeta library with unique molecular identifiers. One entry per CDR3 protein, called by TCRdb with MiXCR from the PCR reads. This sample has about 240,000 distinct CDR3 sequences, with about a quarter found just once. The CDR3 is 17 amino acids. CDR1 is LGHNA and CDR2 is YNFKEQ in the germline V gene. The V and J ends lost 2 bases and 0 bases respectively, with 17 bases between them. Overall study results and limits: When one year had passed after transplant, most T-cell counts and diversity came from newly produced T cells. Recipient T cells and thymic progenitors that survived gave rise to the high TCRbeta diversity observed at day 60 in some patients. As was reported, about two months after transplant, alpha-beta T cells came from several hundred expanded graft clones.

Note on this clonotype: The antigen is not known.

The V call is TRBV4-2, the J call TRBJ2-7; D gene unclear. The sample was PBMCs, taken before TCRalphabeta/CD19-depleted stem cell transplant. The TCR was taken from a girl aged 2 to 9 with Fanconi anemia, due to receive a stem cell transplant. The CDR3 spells CASSQFLGGFFSYEQYF. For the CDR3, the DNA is TGTGCCAGCAGCCAATTTCTCGGTGGGTTTTTCTCCTACGAGCAGTACTTC.